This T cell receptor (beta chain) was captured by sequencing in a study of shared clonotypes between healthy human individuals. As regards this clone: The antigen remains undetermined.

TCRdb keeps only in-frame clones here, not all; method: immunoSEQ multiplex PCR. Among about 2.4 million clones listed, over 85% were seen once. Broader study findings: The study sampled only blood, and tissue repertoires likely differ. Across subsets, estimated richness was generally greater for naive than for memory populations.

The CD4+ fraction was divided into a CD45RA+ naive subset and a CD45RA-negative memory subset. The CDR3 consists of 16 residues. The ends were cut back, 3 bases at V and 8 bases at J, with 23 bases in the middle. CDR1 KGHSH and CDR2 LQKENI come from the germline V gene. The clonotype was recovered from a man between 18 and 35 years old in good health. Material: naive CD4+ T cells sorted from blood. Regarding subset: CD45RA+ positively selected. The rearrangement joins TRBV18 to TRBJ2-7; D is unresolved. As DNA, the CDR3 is TGTGCCAGCTCACCCGGAATTACCCCGTTTATGTCCAAGCAGTACTTC. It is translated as CASSPGITPFMSKQYF.